The entry that follows covers one TCR beta chain sequence. The antigen is not known. These data are taken from a study of PD-1 blockade in classical Hodgkin lymphoma. Study findings and constraints: It was reported that newly diagnosed patients had less baseline TCR diversity than healthy donors. Before treatment, complete responders showed about the same diversity as newly diagnosed patients.

Trimming shortened V by 4 bases and J by 6 bases, and 11 bases separated the two germline ends. The CDR3 runs to 13 residues. From germline, CDR1 is MNHEY and CDR2 SMNVEV (reference sequence). Libraries were prepared by immunoSEQ multiplex PCR; TCRdb keeps only in-frame clonotypes and omits some of them. Of some 93,000 clones listed, around 90% are singletons. All patients experienced relapse after autologous stem cell transplantation, and brentuximab vedotin exposure was variable. The clonotype was recovered from a human donor with classical Hodgkin lymphoma. Source: peripheral blood mononuclear cells (PBMCs), taken at baseline. The chain couples TRBV27 to TRBJ2-3; D is uncertain. The CDR3 bases are TGTGCCAGCAGTTCCTTCCACATGGATACGCAGTATTTT. It yields the protein CASSSFHMDTQYF.